What follows are 17 T cell receptor beta chains derived from one specimen sequenced in a study of identifying expanded T cells in peripheral blood. Here immunoSEQ multiplex PCR was the method, and the copy in TCRdb shows in-frame clones only, minus some. The sample has roughly 100,000 clones, around 89% seen once. The sample comprised blood. The receptors were sampled from a person between 18 and 70 years old in good health.

The chain couples TRBV7-2 to TRBJ2-5, with D unresolved. The CDR3 is 12 residues long. V was trimmed by 7 bases and J by 8 bases, leaving 14 bases between them. The germline gives CDR1 SGHTA, CDR2 FQGNSA. CDR3 sequence reads: CASTQPEQTQYF. For the CDR3, the DNA is TGTGCCAGCACCCAACCGGAGCAAACCCAGTACTTC.

This sequence joins TRBV7-2 and TRBJ1-5; unclear D gene. The V gene lost 5 bases and the J gene lost 2 bases, with 13 bases spanning the gap. Germline CDR1 and CDR2: SGHTA and FQGNSA. The CDR3 loop spans 15 amino acids. CDR3 DNA sequence: TGTGCCAGCAGCGACGGAGCAGGTGGCAATCAGCCCCAGCATTTT. It encodes CASSDGAGGNQPQHF.

The J gene is TRBJ2-3, the V gene TRBV28, with 9 nucleotides matching TRBD2. Trimming took 8 bases from V and 5 from J; bases not matched to a gene: 8. CDR3 length equals 14 residues. Germline CDR1 is MDHEN and CDR2 is SYDVKM. DNA of the CDR3: TGTGCCAGCTGTAGCGGGAGCGAAGGAGATACGCAGTATTTT. The encoded protein is CASCSGSEGDTQYF.

V is TRBV2 and J is TRBJ2-3, with TRBD2 matching 10 bases. CDR3 size: 20 residues. Germline trimming cut 5 bases from V and 3 bases from J; bases unmatched to any gene: 20. From germline, CDR1 is SNHLY and CDR2 FYNNEI. This CDR3 is CASSYPARASGRWGTDTQYF. The DNA for the CDR3 is TGTGCCAGCAGTTACCCAGCACGGGCTAGCGGGAGATGGGGGACAGATACGCAGTATTTT.

The V call is TRBV7-3, the J call TRBJ2-2; D is unclear. The CDR3 spans 13 residues. The germline V and J ends were trimmed by 5 bases and 4 bases, with 8 bases remaining between them. Germline CDR1 SGHTA, CDR2 FQGTGA. Here the CDR3 reads CASSHLLTGELFF. CDR3 DNA: TGTGCCAGCAGCCACCTTCTCACCGGGGAGCTGTTTTTT.

The CDR3 bases are TGTGCCAGCAACTCAGGCAGGGTGGGGTCTGAAGCTTTCTTT. Amino acids: CASNSGRVGSEAFF. V gene TRBV28 combines with J gene TRBJ1-1; possible D gene TRBD1, 5 bases. Germline V lookup: CDR1 MDHEN, CDR2 SYDVKM. Trimming took 7 bases from V and 6 from J, leaving 18 bases between them. CDR3 length: 14 residues.

V gene TRBV27 combines with J gene TRBJ1-3; no clear D. Germline loops: CDR1 MNHEY, CDR2 SMNVEV (reference sequence). The V and J ends lost 5 bases and 3 bases respectively, with 8 bases between them. The length of the CDR3 is 13 residues. The CDR3: CASSPASGNTIYF. The CDR3 coding sequence is TGTGCCAGCAGTCCCGCCAGTGGAAACACCATATATTTT.

CDR3 protein: CASSVVGGASTDTQYF. CDR3 nucleotides: TGTGCCAGCAGCGTAGTGGGCGGGGCTAGCACAGATACGCAGTATTTT. The V gene is TRBV9, the J gene TRBJ2-3; D is perhaps TRBD2 (6 bases). Germline V CDR1 and CDR2: SGDLS, YYNGEE. The V gene lost 0 bases and the J gene lost 0 bases, with 11 bases spanning the gap. The CDR3 length is 16 residues.

The chain joins TRBV2 to TRBJ2-3, with 9 bases aligning to TRBD2. The CDR3 has 14 amino acids. The germline CDR1 and CDR2 sequences are SNHLY and FYNNEI. J was trimmed by 4 bases and V by 4 bases; bases with no gene match: 3. CDR3 sequence reads: CASSVSGRSDTQYF. CDR3 DNA sequence: TGTGCCAGCAGTGTCAGCGGGAGGTCAGATACGCAGTATTTT.

This sequence joins TRBV7-9 and TRBJ1-1; TRBD1 aligns across 7 bases. The CDR3 has 14 residues. From germline, CDR1 is SEHNR and CDR2 FQNEAQ (reference sequence). J lost 3 bases, V lost 5 bases, and 6 bases had no gene match. This CDR3 is CASSQDRAHTEAFF. In DNA form, the CDR3 reads TGTGCCAGCAGCCAAGACAGGGCGCACACTGAAGCTTTCTTT.

The count of this clone is one. For the CDR3, the DNA is TGTGCCAGCAGCTTAGCGGGGTACAACGGGGAGCTGTTTTTT. Residues: CASSLAGYNGELFF. This chain uses TRBV7-9 with TRBJ2-2; D unclear. Trimming left V 0 bases short and J 7 bases short, with 9 bases between. Germline V lookup: CDR1 SEHNR, CDR2 FQNEAQ (reference sequence). This CDR3 region has 14 residues.

The genes are TRBV10-3 and TRBJ1-1, with TRBD1 matching over 7 bases. This CDR3 spans 14 amino acids. Germline V gives CDR1 ENHRY, CDR2 SYGVKD. Unmatched junction bases numbered 4, after V lost 6 bases and J lost 0 bases. CDR3 nucleotides: TGTGCCATCAGCTCGGGACAGCTGAACACTGAAGCTTTCTTT. Encoded protein: CAISSGQLNTEAFF.

The chain is built from TRBV27 and TRBJ2-1; D is perhaps TRBD2 (5 bases). Between the trimmed V and J ends, which lost 3 bases and 12 bases, there was a span of 15 bases. CDR3 length: 13 residues. CDR1 is MNHEY, CDR2 SMNVEV, per germline (reference sequence). The CDR3 here is CASSLPSLGVQFF. The CDR3 DNA follows: TGTGCCAGCAGTTTGCCCTCCCTCGGGGTGCAGTTCTTC.

The V and J genes are TRBV27 and TRBJ2-2; D ambiguous. Germline V lookup: CDR1 MNHEY, CDR2 SMNVEV (reference sequence). This CDR3 is built from 15 residues. V was clipped by 3 bases and J by 2 bases, with 10 bases between them. CDR3 nucleotides: TGTGCCAGCAGTTTTAGAGAGTTAAACACCGGGGAGCTGTTTTTT. It is translated as CASSFRELNTGELFF.

The chain has TRBV4-1 and TRBJ2-7, with 10 bases lining up with TRBD2. After removal of 1 base from V and 5 bases from J, the junction contained 8 bases not matched to a gene. CDR3 length: 16 amino acids. Per germline, CDR1 MGHRA and CDR2 YSYEKL. The CDR3 region has the DNA TGCGCCAGCAGCCAAGCACTGGCTAGCGGGAGAAACGAGCAGTACTTC. Amino acids: CASSQALASGRNEQYF.

V and J are TRBV29-1 and TRBJ1-3; D unclear. The CDR3 is 14 amino acids. The V end was cut by 4 bases, the J end by 0 bases, with 10 bases between. Germline V gene data show CDR1 as SQVTM and CDR2 as ANQGSEA. The CDR3 sequence: CSVGQLSSGNTIYF. The CDR3 nucleotides are TGCAGCGTTGGCCAGCTGAGCTCTGGAAACACCATATATTTT.

This CDR3 is CAISESSGRDTQYF. CDR3 DNA sequence: TGTGCCATCAGTGAGTCGAGTGGCCGAGATACGCAGTATTTT. The chain joins TRBV10-3 to TRBJ2-3, with D uncertain. CDR1 is ENHRY, CDR2 SYGVKD, per germline. Trimming took 0 bases from V and 5 from J, leaving 9 bases between them. The CDR3 extends over 14 amino acids.